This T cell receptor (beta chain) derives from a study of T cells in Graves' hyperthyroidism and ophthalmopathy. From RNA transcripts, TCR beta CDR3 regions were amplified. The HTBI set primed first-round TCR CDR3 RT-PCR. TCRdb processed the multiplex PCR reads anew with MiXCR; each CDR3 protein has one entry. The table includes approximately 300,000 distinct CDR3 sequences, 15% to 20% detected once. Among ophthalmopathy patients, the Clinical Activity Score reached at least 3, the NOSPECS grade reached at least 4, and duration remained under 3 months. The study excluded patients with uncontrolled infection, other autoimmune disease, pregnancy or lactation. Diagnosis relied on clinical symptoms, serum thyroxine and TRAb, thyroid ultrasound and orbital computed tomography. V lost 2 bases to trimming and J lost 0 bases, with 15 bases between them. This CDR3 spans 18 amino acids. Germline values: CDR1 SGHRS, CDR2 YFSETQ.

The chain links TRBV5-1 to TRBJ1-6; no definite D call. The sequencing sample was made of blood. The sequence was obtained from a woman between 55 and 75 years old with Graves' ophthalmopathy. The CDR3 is CASSFSSTMDSYNSPLHF. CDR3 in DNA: TGCGCCAGCAGCTTTTCGTCCACTATGGACTCCTATAATTCACCCCTCCACTTT.